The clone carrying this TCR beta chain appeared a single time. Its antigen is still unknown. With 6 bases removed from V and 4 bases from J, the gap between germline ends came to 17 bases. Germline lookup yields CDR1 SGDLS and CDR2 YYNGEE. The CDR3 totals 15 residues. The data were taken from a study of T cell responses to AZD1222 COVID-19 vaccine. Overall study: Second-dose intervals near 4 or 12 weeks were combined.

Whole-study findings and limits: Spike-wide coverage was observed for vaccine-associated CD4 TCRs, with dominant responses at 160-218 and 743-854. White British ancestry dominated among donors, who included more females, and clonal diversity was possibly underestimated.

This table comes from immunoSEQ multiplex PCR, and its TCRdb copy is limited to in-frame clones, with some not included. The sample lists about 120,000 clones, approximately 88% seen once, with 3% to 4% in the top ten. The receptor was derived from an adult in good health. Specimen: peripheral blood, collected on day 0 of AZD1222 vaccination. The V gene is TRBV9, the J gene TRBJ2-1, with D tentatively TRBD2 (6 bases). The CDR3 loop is CASTLRDFPYNEQFF. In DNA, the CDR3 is TGTGCCAGCACCCTTCGGGACTTCCCATACAATGAGCAGTTCTTC.